This T cell receptor (beta chain) derives from a study of CD8+CD57+ T cells in acquired aplastic anemia. The CDR3 is 14 amino acids. CDR1 is SGHVS and CDR2 is FNYEAQ in the germline V gene. The V gene lost 5 bases and the J gene lost 6 bases, with 13 bases spanning the gap. The authors sequenced patients whose flow cytometry had shown CD8+CD57+ cell expansion. Template material for TCR beta VDJ and CDR3 profiling consisted of genomic DNA. One entry per CDR3 protein results from TCRdb running MiXCR on the reads. The table lists 450,000 to 550,000 distinct CDR3 sequences, about a third of them singletons, with 0.8% to 0.85% in the top ten.

The TCR originated in a human donor with aplastic anemia. Sequenced: sorted CD4+, CD8+, or CD8+CD57+ T cells (not recorded which) from PBMCs. V gene TRBV7-6 combines with J gene TRBJ2-2; the D is unclear. CDR3: CASSEQYQAGELFF. CDR3 DNA sequence: TGTGCCAGCAGCGAACAGTACCAGGCCGGGGAGCTGTTTTTT.